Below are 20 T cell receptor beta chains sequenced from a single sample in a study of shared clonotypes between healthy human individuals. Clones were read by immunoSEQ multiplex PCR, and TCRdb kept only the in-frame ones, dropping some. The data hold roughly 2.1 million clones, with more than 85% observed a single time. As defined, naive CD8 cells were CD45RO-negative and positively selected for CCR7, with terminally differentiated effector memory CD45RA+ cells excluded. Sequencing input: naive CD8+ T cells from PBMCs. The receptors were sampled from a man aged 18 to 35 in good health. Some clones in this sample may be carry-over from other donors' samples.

The CDR3 loop is CSVEWANTQYF. Written as DNA, the CDR3 is TGCAGCGTTGAGTGGGCTAATACGCAGTATTTT. The chain employs TRBV29-1 and TRBJ2-3, with D unclear. The CDR3 is 11 amino acids. Looked up from germline, CDR1 is SQVTM and CDR2 is ANQGSEA. V was pared by 3 bases and J by 7 bases, with 8 bases between.

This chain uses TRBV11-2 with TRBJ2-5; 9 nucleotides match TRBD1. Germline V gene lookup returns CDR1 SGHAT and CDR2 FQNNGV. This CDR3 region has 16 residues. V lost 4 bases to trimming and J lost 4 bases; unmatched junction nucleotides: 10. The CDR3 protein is CASSSSPGQGIETQYF. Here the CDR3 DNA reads TGTGCCAGCAGCTCGAGCCCGGGACAGGGTATAGAGACCCAGTACTTC.

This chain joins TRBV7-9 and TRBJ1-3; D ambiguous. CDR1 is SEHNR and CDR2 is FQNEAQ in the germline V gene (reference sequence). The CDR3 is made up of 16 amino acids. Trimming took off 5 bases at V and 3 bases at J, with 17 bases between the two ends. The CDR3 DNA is TGTGCCAGCAGCCCACGGACTGGAGAGGTTGGAAACACCATATATTTT. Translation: CASSPRTGEVGNTIYF.

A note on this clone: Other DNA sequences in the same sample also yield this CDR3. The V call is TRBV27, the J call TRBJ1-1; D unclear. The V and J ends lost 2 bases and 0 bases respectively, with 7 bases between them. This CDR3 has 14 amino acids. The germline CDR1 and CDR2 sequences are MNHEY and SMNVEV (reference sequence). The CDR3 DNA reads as TGTGCCAGCAGTTTAGGCCAGGTGAACACTGAAGCTTTCTTT. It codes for CASSLGQVNTEAFF.

This CDR3 reads CASSIYGQLNTEAFF. The DNA for the CDR3 is TGTGCCAGTAGCATTTACGGACAGCTGAACACTGAAGCTTTCTTT. V usage is TRBV19 and J usage is TRBJ1-1, with D possibly being TRBD1 (6 bases). CDR3 length equals 15 residues. The V and J ends lost 6 bases and 0 bases respectively, with 14 bases between them. CDR1 is LNHDA, CDR2 SQIVND, per germline (reference sequence).

The CDR3 region has the DNA TGTGCCAGTAGTAGTGGAGGTGGGACAGGGCCCAACACTGAAGCTTTCTTT. Amino acids: CASSSGGGTGPNTEAFF. The chain combines TRBV19 with TRBJ1-1; 9 bases align to TRBD1. J lost 2 bases, V lost 4 bases, and 11 bases had no gene match. This CDR3 is built from 17 residues. The germline V gene has CDR1 LNHDA and CDR2 SQIVND (reference sequence).

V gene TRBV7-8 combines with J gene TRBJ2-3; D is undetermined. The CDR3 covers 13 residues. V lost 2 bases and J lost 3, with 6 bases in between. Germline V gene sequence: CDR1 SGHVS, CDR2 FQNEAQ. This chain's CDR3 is CASSLLRTDTQYF. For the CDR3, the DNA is TGTGCCAGCAGCTTACTAAGGACAGATACGCAGTATTTT.

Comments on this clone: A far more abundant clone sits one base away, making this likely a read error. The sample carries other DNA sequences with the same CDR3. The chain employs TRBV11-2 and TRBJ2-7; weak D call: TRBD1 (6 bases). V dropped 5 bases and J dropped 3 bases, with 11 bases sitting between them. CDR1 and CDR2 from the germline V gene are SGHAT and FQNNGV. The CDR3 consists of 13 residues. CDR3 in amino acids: CASSPDSNYEQYF. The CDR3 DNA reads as TGTGCCAGCAGCCCGGACAGCAACTACGAGCAGTACTTC.

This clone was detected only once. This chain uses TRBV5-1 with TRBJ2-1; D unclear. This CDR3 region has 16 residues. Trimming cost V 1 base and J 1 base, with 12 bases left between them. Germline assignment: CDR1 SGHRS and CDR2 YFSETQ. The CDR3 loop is CASSLQAASSYNEQFF. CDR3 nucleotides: TGCGCCAGCAGCTTGCAGGCGGCCTCGTCCTACAATGAGCAGTTCTTC.

CDR3 nucleotides: TGCAGCGTAGACGCTTGGGGGCCGCGAATGAACACTGAAGCTTTCTTT. This encodes CSVDAWGPRMNTEAFF. The chain recombines TRBV29-1 with TRBJ1-1, with D possibly TRBD1 on 6 matching bases. CDR3 length: 16 residues. The germline gives CDR1 SQVTM, CDR2 ANQGSEA. The germline V and J ends were trimmed by 6 bases and 0 bases, with 20 bases remaining between them.

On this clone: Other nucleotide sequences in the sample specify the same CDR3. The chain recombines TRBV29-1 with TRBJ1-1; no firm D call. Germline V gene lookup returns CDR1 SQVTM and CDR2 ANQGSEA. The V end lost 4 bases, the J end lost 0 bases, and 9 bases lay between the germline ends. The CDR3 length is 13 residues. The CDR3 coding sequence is TGCAGCGTTGCGGGTGGCCTGAACACTGAAGCTTTCTTT. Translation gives CSVAGGLNTEAFF. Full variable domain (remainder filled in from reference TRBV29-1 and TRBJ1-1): SAVISQKPSRDICQRGTSLTIQCQVDSQVTMMFWYRQQPGQSLTLIATANQGSEATYESGFVIDKFPISRPNLTFSTLTVSNMSPEDSSIYLCSVAGGLNTEAFFGQGTRLTVV.

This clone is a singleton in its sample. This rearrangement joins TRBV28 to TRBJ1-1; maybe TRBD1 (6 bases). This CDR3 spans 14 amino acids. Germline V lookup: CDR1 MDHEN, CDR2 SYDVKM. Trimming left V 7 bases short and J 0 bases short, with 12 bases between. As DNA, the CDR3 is TGTGCCAGCATGAGAGAGGGGGTGAACACTGAAGCTTTCTTT. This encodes CASMREGVNTEAFF. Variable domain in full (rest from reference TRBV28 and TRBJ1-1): DVKVTQSSRYLVKRTGEKVFLECVQDMDHENMFWYRQDPGLGLRLIYFSYDVKMKEKGDIPEGYSVSREKKERFSLILESASTNQTSMYLCASMREGVNTEAFFGQGTRLTVV.

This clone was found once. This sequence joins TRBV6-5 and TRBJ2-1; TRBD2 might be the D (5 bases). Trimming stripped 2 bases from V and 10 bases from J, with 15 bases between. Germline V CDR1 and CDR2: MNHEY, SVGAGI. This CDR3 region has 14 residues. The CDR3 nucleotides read TGTGCCAGCAGTTACAGCGGCCCCCTCGAGGAGCAGTTCTTC. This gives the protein CASSYSGPLEEQFF.

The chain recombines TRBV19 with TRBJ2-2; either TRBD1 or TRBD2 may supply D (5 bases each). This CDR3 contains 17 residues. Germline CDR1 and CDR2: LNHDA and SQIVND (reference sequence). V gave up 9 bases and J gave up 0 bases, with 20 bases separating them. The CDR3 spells CASPRVGAAPNTGELFF. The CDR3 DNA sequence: TGTGCCAGCCCGCGGGTAGGGGCCGCACCGAACACCGGGGAGCTGTTTTTT.

CDR3 region: CASSFSQRIGELFF. The CDR3, as DNA: TGTGCCAGCAGCTTTTCCCAGCGAATCGGGGAGCTGTTTTTT. The chain has TRBV5-8 and TRBJ2-2; the D is unclear. This CDR3 spans 14 amino acids. Germline V gene data show CDR1 as SGHTS and CDR2 as YDEGEE. V dropped 2 bases and J dropped 7 bases, with 12 bases sitting between them.

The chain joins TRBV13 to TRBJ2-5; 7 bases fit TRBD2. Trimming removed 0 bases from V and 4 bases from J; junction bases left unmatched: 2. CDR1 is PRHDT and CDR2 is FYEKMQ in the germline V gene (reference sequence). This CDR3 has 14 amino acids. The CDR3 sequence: CASSLGTGGETQYF. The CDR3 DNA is TGTGCCAGCAGCTTAGGCACGGGGGGAGAGACCCAGTACTTC.

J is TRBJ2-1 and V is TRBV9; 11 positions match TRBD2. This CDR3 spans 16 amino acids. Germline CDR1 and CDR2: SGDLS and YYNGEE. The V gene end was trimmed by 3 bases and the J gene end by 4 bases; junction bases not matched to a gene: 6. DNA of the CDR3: TGTGCCAGCAGCGCCCTCGGGACTAGCGGTTACAATGAGCAGTTCTTC. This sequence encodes CASSALGTSGYNEQFF. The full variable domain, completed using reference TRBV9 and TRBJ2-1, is DSGVTQTPKHLITATGQRVTLRCSPRSGDLSVYWYQQSLDQGLQFLIQYYNGEERAKGNILERFSAQQFPDLHSELNLSSLELGDSALYFCASSALGTSGYNEQFFGPGTRLTVL.

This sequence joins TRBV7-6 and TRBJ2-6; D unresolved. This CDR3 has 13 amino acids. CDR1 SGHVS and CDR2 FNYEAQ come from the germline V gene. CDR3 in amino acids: CASSPSGANVLTF. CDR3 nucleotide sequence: TGTGCTTCTTCGCCCTCTGGGGCCAACGTCCTGACTTTC.

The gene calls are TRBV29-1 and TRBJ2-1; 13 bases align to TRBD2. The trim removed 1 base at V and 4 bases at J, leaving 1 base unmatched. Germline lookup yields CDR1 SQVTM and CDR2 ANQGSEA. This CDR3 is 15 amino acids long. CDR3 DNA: TGCAGCGTTGAAGGGACTAGCGGGGGATACAATGAGCAGTTCTTC. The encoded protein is CSVEGTSGGYNEQFF.

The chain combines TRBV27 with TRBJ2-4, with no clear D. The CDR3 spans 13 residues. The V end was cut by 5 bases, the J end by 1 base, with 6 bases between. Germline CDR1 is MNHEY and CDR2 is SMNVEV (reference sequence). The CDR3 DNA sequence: TGTGCCAGCAGTCTGCGGGCCAAAAACATTCAGTACTTC. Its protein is CASSLRAKNIQYF.